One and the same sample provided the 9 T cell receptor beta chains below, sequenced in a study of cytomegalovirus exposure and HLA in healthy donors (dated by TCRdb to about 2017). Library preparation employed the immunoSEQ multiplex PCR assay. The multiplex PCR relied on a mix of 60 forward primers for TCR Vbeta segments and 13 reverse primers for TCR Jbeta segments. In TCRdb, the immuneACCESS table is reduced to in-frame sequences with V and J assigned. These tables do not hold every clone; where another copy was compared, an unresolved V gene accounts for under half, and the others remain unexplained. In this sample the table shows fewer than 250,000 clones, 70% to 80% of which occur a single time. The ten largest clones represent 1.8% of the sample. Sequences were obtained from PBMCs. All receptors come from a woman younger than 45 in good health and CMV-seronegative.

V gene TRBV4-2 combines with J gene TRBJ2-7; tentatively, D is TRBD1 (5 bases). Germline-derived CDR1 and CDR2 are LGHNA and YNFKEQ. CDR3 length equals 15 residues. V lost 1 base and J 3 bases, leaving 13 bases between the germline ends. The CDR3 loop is CASSQVQGSDYEQYF. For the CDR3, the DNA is TGTGCCAGCAGCCAAGTTCAGGGTTCAGACTACGAGCAGTACTTC.

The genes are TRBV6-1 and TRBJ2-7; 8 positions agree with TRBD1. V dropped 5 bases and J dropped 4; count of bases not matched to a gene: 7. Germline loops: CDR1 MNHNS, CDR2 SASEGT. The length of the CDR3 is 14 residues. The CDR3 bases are TGTGCCAGCAGTAAGTCCAGGGGGCGGTACGAGCAGTACTTC. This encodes CASSKSRGRYEQYF.

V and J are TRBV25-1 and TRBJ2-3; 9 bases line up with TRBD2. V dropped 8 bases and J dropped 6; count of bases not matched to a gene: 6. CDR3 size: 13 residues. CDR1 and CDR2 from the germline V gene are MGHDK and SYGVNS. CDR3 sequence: CASGTSTIDTQYF. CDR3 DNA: TGTGCCAGCGGGACTAGCACTATCGATACGCAGTATTTT.

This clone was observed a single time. CDR3 sequence: CASSPRTVYGYTF. The CDR3 bases are TGTGCCAGCAGCCCTCGGACAGTTTACGGCTACACCTTC. The chain couples TRBV11-1 to TRBJ1-2; TRBD1 is a possible D gene (6 bases). The V gene's germline CDR1 is SGHAT and CDR2 FQDESV (reference sequence). The CDR3 length is 13 residues. V was shortened by 5 bases and J by 8 bases, with 15 bases between the two germline ends. Drawing the rest from reference TRBV11-1 and TRBJ1-2, the complete variable domain is EAEVAQSPRYKITEKSQAVAFWCDPISGHATLYWYRQILGQGPELLVQFQDESVVDDSQLPKDRFSAERLKGVDSTLKIQPAELGDSAMYLCASSPRTVYGYTFGSGTRLTVV.

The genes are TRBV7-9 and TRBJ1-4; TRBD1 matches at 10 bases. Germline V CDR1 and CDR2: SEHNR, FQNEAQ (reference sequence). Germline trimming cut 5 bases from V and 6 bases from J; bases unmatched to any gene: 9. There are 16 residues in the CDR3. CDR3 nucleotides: TGTGCCAGCAGCCCGGGGACAGGGGCTCGACATGAAAAACTGTTTTTT. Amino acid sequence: CASSPGTGARHEKLFF.

The CDR3 loop is CASSLGQATYEQYF. The CDR3 DNA is TGTGCCAGCAGCTTGGGACAGGCAACCTACGAGCAGTACTTC. J is TRBJ2-7 and V is TRBV11-2; the match to TRBD1 covers 8 bases. The CDR3 loop spans 14 amino acids. With V trimmed by 3 bases and J by 2 bases, 3 bases remained unmatched. Looked up from germline, CDR1 is SGHAT and CDR2 is FQNNGV.

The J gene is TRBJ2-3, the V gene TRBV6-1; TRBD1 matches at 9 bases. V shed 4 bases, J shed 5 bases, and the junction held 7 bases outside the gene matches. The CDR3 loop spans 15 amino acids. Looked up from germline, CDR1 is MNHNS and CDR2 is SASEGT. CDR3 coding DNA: TGTGCCAGCAGTGCGGGACAGGGAAGTGGAGATACGCAGTATTTT. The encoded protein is CASSAGQGSGDTQYF.

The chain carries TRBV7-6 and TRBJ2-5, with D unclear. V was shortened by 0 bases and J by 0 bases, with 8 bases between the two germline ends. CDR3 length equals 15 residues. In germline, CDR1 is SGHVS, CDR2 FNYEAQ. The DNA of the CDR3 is TGTGCCAGCAGCTTAGCTACCAACTACCAAGAGACCCAGTACTTC. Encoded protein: CASSLATNYQETQYF.

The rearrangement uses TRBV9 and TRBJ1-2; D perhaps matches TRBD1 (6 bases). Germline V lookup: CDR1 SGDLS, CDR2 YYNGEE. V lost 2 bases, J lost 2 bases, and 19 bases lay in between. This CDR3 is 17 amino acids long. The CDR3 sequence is CASSVDGGGDYNYGYTF. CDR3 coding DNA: TGTGCCAGCAGCGTCGATGGGGGGGGCGACTACAACTATGGCTACACCTTC.